This T cell receptor (beta chain) was sequenced for a study of response to subunit inactivated influenza vaccine. TCRdb reanalysed the RT-PCR reads using MiXCR and keeps one entry per CDR3 protein. The sample shows about 830,000 distinct CDR3 sequences, under 20% of them seen only once. General study findings and limits: That few new T cells are recruited by each seasonal influenza vaccination was the authors' suggestion.

Points on this clonotype: Its cognate antigen is unknown.

With 6 bases clipped from V and 6 bases from J, the junction kept 7 bases outside the gene matches. Germline V CDR1 and CDR2: DFQATT, SNEGSKA (reference sequence). The CDR3 is 14 residues long. This chain joins TRBV20-1 and TRBJ2-1, with TRBD2 matching over 11 bases. Here the sequenced sample was PBMCs from blood, taken about 5 days after vaccination. The TCR comes from a man between 45 and 60 years old who received an inactivated influenza vaccine. Here the CDR3 reads CSAIAGGVGNEQFF. DNA for the CDR3: TGCAGTGCCATAGCGGGAGGGGTTGGCAATGAGCAGTTCTTC.